The 2 T cell receptor beta chains reported below all come from one sample, sequenced in a study of cytotoxic CD8 clonotypes in ibrutinib-treated CLL. Clones were sequenced by immunoSEQ multiplex PCR, and TCRdb holds only the in-frame ones, with some missing. The data contain 250,000 to 350,000 clones, 65% to 85% of them seen just once; the ten biggest clones take up about 5.8%. The sequencing used PBMCs, collected at disease progression, from a patient treated with ibrutinib. These receptor sequences come from a human donor with chronic lymphocytic leukemia.

This clone was detected a few times. The gene calls are TRBV6-5 and TRBJ1-2; D gene ambiguous. V lost 8 bases and J 2 bases, leaving 6 bases between the germline ends. This CDR3 spans 11 amino acids. The germline gives CDR1 MNHEY, CDR2 SVGAGI. The CDR3 nucleotides read TGTGCCAGCGGGGTCAACTATGGCTACACCTTC. Amino acid sequence: CASGVNYGYTF.

In DNA form, the CDR3 reads TGTGCCAGCAGTTCAAAGCGGGTTAGCACAGATACGCAGTATTTT. Translating gives CASSSKRVSTDTQYF. The chain employs TRBV27 and TRBJ2-3, with TRBD2 as a possible D gene (6 bases). Trimming pared 4 bases from V and 0 bases from J, leaving 11 bases between. The germline gives CDR1 MNHEY, CDR2 SMNVEV (reference sequence). The CDR3 is made up of 15 amino acids.